This TCR beta chain was captured in a study of blood T cell repertoires in COVID-19 (dated by TCRdb to 2018 to 2021). Describing the broader study: Samples covering the acute and convalescent phases of COVID-19 were provided by collaborators in the United States, Italy and Spain. The material from the prospective study consisted of cDNA or gDNA derived from T cells, B-cell-depleted T cells, or PBMCs. Subjects who had been exposed to COVID-19, were actively infected with it, or had recovered from it provided the deeply sampled blood TCRbeta repertoires that made up the dataset. The repertoires were made available in a free public database intended to serve as a resource for research on the immune response to SARS-CoV-2. Samples were obtained from the ongoing ImmuneRACE study (first 160 participants) and from 1,200 or so subjects provided by 6 global collaborators. Sample metadata almost always included a de-identified subject ID, COVID-19 status, age in years and sex. HLA class I and class II types, where available, came from metadata supplied by the sample provider rather than from assay-based typing. Study-wide conclusions, independent of this receptor: How much clinical and demographic metadata was included differed by source and by participant, and the metadata was provided uncurated.

TCRbeta CDR3 regions were amplified from genomic DNA using the immunoSEQ Assay, a bias-controlled multiplex PCR. The published analysis was carried out like this. Nucleated cell counts per sample were estimated from amplification of reference gene primers within the assay. To quantify the absolute abundance of each unique TCRbeta CDR3 rearrangement, sequence reads were collapsed and filtered. For each sample, productive Simpson clonality was calculated as the square root of Simpson's diversity index across productive rearrangements. The immuneACCESS repertoire file appears here via TCRdb, limited to in-frame rearrangements. These files lack a portion of the clones; in checked studies, under half of the deficit traces to unresolved V genes, and the cause of the others is not known. V, J and clone size derive from that table, while D and trimming were established from the DNA sequence. The sample records about 220,000 clones, roughly 88% of which are singletons. Of the sample, roughly a tenth falls within the top ten clones.

A word on this clone: Its antigen is still unknown. No base-level quality is on record; no much larger clone is a single base apart.

Whole blood was collected in K2EDTA tubes by collaborating institutions according to the institutions' own protocols. For TCRbeta analysis, collaborators shipped samples in one of three forms: frozen whole blood, isolated PBMCs, or DNA extracted from either of those sample types. From cysteine to valine, the CDR3 is 16 amino acids long. Just CDR3 DNA is preserved here, 48 bases in frame from base 1. Sequences MDHEN (CDR1) and SYDVKM (CDR2) are obtained from the germline V gene. V loses 2 bases of germline sequence and J loses 0 bases, and the interval between the two ends is 14 bases. This sequence uses TRBV28 and TRBJ2-7; TRBD1 might be the D gene, on 6 matching bases. Sequencing was done on a sample of peripheral blood. This sequence originates from a man aged 45 to 65 with active or convalescent COVID-19. The CDR3 region reads CASSLKGEKGSYEQYV. The DNA sequence is TGTGCCAGCAGTTTAAAGGGGGAGAAGGGCTCCTACGAGCAGTACGTC.